One T cell receptor (beta chain) is described in this entry. Its specificity is unknown. Focal radiation plus CTLA-4 blockade with ipilimumab was given to patients with chemo-refractory metastatic non-small-cell lung cancer. Clones were sequenced by immunoSEQ multiplex PCR, and TCRdb holds only the in-frame ones, with some missing. The table has tens of thousands of clones, roughly 79% seen once. This record belongs to a study of radiotherapy plus CTLA-4 blockade in lung cancer. Study-wide context: Objective responses were documented in about 20% of patients, with disease control in roughly 30%.

This CDR3 is 12 amino acids long. The V gene's germline CDR1 is MDHEN and CDR2 SYDVKM. V lost 3 bases and J lost 11, with 13 bases in between. Study-wide results and limits: Clones derived from tumor TCRs expanded in blood after radiotherapy plus ipilimumab. Among reported predictors of response, early blood T cell clone dynamics with interferon-beta performed best.

The chain uses TRBV28 and TRBJ1-1; D unclear. This TCR derives from a human donor with non-small cell lung cancer who had a partial response to radiotherapy plus ipilimumab. Some clones in this sample may be carry-over from other donors' samples. This sample comprised peripheral blood, obtained from a patient treated with radiotherapy plus ipilimumab. CDR3 in DNA: TGTGCCAGCAGTTTTACGCCCTACGGGGCTTTCTTT. It translates to CASSFTPYGAFF.